This entry concerns a single TCR beta chain. Method: immunoSEQ multiplex PCR; TCRdb's copy keeps in-frame clones and lacks some. The sample includes around 99,000 clones, 90% to 95% of them seen just once. CDR3 length: 15 amino acids. Germline assignment: CDR1 LGHNA and CDR2 YSLEER. V shed 0 bases and J shed 4 bases, with 12 bases lying between them. The source of the sample is a study of blood T cell repertoires in COVID-19. Turning to the study itself: PBMCs, B-cell-depleted T cells, or T cells were the source of the cDNA or gDNA that made up the material.

Sequencing was carried out using peripheral blood. This receptor was taken from a woman between 25 and 40 years old with acute or convalescent COVID-19. The chain has TRBV4-3 and TRBJ1-2; a weak D match, TRBD1 (5 bases). CDR3 DNA: TGCGCCAGCAGCCAAGACAGGGCCTCGACCTATGGCTACACCTTC. This codes for CASSQDRASTYGYTF.